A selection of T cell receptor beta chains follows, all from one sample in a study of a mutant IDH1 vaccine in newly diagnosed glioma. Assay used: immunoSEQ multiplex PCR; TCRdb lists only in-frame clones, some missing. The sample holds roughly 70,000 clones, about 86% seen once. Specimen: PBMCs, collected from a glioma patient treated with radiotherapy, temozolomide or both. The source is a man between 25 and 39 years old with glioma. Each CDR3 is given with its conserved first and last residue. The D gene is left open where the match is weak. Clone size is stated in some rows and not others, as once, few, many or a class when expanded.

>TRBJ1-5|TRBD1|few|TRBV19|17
TGTGCCAGTAGTAAGGGGGCCGGGTTAATGATGGGTCAGCCCCAGCATTTT
CASSKGAGLMMGQPQHF
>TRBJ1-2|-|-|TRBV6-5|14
TGTGCCAGCAGTCGCAGAGGGTATAACTATGGCTACACCTTC
CASSRRGYNYGYTF
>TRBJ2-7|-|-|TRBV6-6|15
TGTGCCAGCAGTTATCCGGCCCAGAGCTCCTACGAGCAGTACTTC
CASSYPAQSSYEQYF
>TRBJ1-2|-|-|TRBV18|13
TGTGCCAGCTCACCACCACAGAACTATGGCTACACCTTC
CASSPPQNYGYTF
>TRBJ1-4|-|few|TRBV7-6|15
TGTGCCAGCAGCGCCAGCGGGGCTCAAAATGAAAAACTGTTTTTT
CASSASGAQNEKLFF
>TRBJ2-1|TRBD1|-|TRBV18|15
TGTGCCAGCTCACCGCAAACAGGGGTCGGCAATGAGCAGTTCTTC
CASSPQTGVGNEQFF
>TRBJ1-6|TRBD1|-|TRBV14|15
TGTGCCAGCAGCCCGAGGACAGGGGGCAATTCACCCCTCCACTTT
CASSPRTGGNSPLHF
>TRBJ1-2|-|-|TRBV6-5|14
TGTGCCAGCAGATTAACTACCCTAAACTATGGCTACACCTTC
CASRLTTLNYGYTF
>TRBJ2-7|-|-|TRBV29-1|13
TGCAGCGTTGAAGTTTCACAGTACTACGAGCAGTACTTC
CSVEVSQYYEQYF
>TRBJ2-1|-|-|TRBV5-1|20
TGCGCCAGCAGCTTGGCCTTCGGGGGCCTGAACCCGAGCTCCTACAATGAGCAGTTCTTC
CASSLAFGGLNPSSYNEQFF
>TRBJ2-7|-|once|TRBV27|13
TGTGCCATCGAAGTAGGCAGGGGTTACGAGCAGTACTTC
CAIEVGRGYEQYF
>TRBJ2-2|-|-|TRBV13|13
TGTGCCAGCAGCTTGTGGGGGACCGGGGAGCTGTTTTTT
CASSLWGTGELFF
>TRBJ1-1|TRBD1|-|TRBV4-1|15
TGCGCCAGCAGCCGACGGGGACAGGGGGGGACTGAAGCTTTCTTT
CASSRRGQGGTEAFF
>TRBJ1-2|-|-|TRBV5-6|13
TGTGCCAGCTTTGGGATGGGAGGGGCTGGCTACACCTTC
CASFGMGGAGYTF
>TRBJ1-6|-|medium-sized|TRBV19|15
TGTGCCAGTAGTATAGGGGCGGCCTATAATTCACCCCTCCACTTT
CASSIGAAYNSPLHF
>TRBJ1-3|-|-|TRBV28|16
TGTGCCAGCAGTTCTCCTCAGGGGATTGCTGGAAACACCATATATTTT
CASSSPQGIAGNTIYF
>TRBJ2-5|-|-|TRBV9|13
TGTGCCAGCAGCGCCCCTGGGGAAGAGACCCAGTACTTC
CASSAPGEETQYF
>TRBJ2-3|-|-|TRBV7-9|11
TGTGCCAGCCGGCAAATGGATACGCAGTATTTT
CASRQMDTQYF
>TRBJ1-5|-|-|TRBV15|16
TGTGCCACCAGCAGCAGAGTAGGGGGAAGCAATCAGCCCCAGCATTTT
CATSSRVGGSNQPQHF
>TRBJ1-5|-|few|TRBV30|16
TGTGCCTGGAGGCCTTGGGGTAAGGGGGATGGTCAGCCCCAGCATTTT
CAWRPWGKGDGQPQHF
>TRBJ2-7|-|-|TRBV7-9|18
TGTGCCAGCAGCTTAGTTATAGGCGGTTACGAGAAGATTTACGAGCAGTACTTC
CASSLVIGGYEKIYEQYF
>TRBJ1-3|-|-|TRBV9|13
TGTGCCAGCAGCTCGCGGACTGGAAACACCATATATTTT
CASSSRTGNTIYF
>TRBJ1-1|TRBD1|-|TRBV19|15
TGTGCCAGTAGTACAATCGGGACAGGGAACACTGAAGCTTTCTTT
CASSTIGTGNTEAFF
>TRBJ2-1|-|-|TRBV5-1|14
TGCGCCAGCAGCTTCGGTCGGGGGGCGAATGAGCAGTTCTTC
CASSFGRGANEQFF
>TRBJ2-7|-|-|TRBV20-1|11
TGCAGTGCCGGCAGGGTCTACGAGCAGTACTTC
CSAGRVYEQYF
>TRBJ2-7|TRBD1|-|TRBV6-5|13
TGTGCCAGCGGAGACAGGGCCGCCTACGAGCAGTACTTC
CASGDRAAYEQYF
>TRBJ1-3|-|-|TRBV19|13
TGTGCCAGTAGTTTAGTCTCTGGAAACACCATATATTTT
CASSLVSGNTIYF
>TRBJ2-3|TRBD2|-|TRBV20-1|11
TGCAGTGCTGGGGGACTAAATACGCAGTATTTT
CSAGGLNTQYF
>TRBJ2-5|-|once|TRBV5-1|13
TGCGCCAGCAGCTTGGGCCCCATAGAGACCCAGTACTTC
CASSLGPIETQYF
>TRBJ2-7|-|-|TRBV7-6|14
TGTGCCAGCAGCTTAGTCGGCCTATCCTACGAGCAGTACTTC
CASSLVGLSYEQYF